This is a list of T cell receptor beta chains from one sample in a study of breast tumors, draining lymph nodes, adjacent tissues. TCRdb re-derived calls from the multiplex PCR reads in MiXCR, one entry per CDR3 protein. This table holds approximately 130,000 distinct CDR3 sequences, around 20% found once. The sample was axillary lymph node tissue. Receptors were obtained from a female donor with breast cancer. Some clones in this sample may be carry-over from other donors' samples. Both conserved end residues are part of each CDR3. A D gene is named only where the DNA matches it firmly. Only some rows state a clone size, as once, few, many or a class for expanded clones.

d_call: .
j_call: TRBJ2-7
v_call: TRBV20-1
clone_size: .
cdr3_nt: TGCAGTGCAGGACGGACCGACTACGAGCAGTACTTC
cdr3_aa: CSAGRTDYEQYF

d_call: .
j_call: TRBJ2-3
v_call: TRBV6-1
clone_size: .
cdr3_nt: TGTGCCAGCGGTTCAGCGTTGGGCCGCACAGATACGCAGTGTTTT
cdr3_aa: CASGSALGRTDTQCF

d_call: TRBD1
j_call: TRBJ2-5
v_call: TRBV18
clone_size: .
cdr3_nt: TGTGCCCGCTCACCGGGACAGCAAGAGACCCAGTACTTC
cdr3_aa: CARSPGQQETQYF

d_call: TRBD2
j_call: TRBJ2-1
v_call: TRBV9
clone_size: many
cdr3_nt: TGTGCCAGCAGCGTAAGGGGCTCTCTAGCGGCCTCTTACAATGAGCAGTTCTTC
cdr3_aa: CASSVRGSLAASYNEQFF

d_call: TRBD1
j_call: TRBJ1-5
v_call: TRBV5-5
clone_size: many
cdr3_nt: TGTGCCAGCAGCGCGGGACAGGCAGGGGGTCAGCCCCAGCATTTT
cdr3_aa: CASSAGQAGGQPQHF

d_call: TRBD1
j_call: TRBJ2-4
v_call: TRBV15
clone_size: .
cdr3_nt: TGTGCCACCAGCAGAGATACGGACAGGGGAGTAAACATTCAGTACTTC
cdr3_aa: CATSRDTDRGVNIQYF

d_call: .
j_call: TRBJ2-1
v_call: TRBV28
clone_size: few
cdr3_nt: TGTGCCAGCAGTTTATCGGCAGGTTACAATGAGCAGTTCTTC
cdr3_aa: CASSLSAGYNEQFF

d_call: .
j_call: TRBJ2-7
v_call: TRBV4-3
clone_size: many
cdr3_nt: TGCGCCAGCAGCCACCAGGGATCCTACGAGCAGTACTTC
cdr3_aa: CASSHQGSYEQYF

d_call: .
j_call: TRBJ2-6
v_call: TRBV19
clone_size: many
cdr3_nt: TGTGCCAGTAGTCCGTGGGGTAGTGGGGCCAACGTCCTGACTTTC
cdr3_aa: CASSPWGSGANVLTF

d_call: TRBD2
j_call: TRBJ2-5
v_call: TRBV7-9
clone_size: once
cdr3_nt: TGTGCCAGCTCAAAGCGGGAGGGGGTCAGGGAGACCCAGTACTTC
cdr3_aa: CASSKREGVRETQYF

d_call: .
j_call: TRBJ2-7
v_call: TRBV4-1
clone_size: many
cdr3_nt: TGCGCCAGCAGCCAAGCAGGCTACGAGCAGTACTTC
cdr3_aa: CASSQAGYEQYF

d_call: TRBD2
j_call: TRBJ2-7
v_call: TRBV28
clone_size: many
cdr3_nt: TGTGCCAGCACCCGAGCGGGAGTTGGCTACGAGCAGTACTTC
cdr3_aa: CASTRAGVGYEQYF

d_call: TRBD1
j_call: TRBJ2-1
v_call: TRBV4-2
clone_size: many
cdr3_nt: TGTGCCAGCAGCCAGGGGACAGGGGCGAGGAGCAATGAGCAGTTCTTC
cdr3_aa: CASSQGTGARSNEQFF

d_call: TRBD2
j_call: TRBJ2-2
v_call: TRBV5-1
clone_size: many
cdr3_nt: TGCGCCAGCAGCCGAGGACGGTCTAGCGGGAGTTTTGGCACCGGGGAGCTGTTTTTT
cdr3_aa: CASSRGRSSGSFGTGELFF

d_call: .
j_call: TRBJ2-7
v_call: TRBV6-2/TRBV6-3
clone_size: many
cdr3_nt: TGTGCCAGCAGTCTACAGGGTTCCGAGCAGTACTTC
cdr3_aa: CASSLQGSEQYF

d_call: .
j_call: TRBJ1-6
v_call: TRBV2
clone_size: many
cdr3_nt: TGTGCCAGCATGGGAGGGAGAAGCTCCTATAATTCACCCCTCCACTTT
cdr3_aa: CASMGGRSSYNSPLHF

d_call: .
j_call: TRBJ2-2
v_call: TRBV24-1
clone_size: many
cdr3_nt: TGTGCCACCAGTGCGAGGGGCGGAAACACCGGGGAGCTGTTTTTT
cdr3_aa: CATSARGGNTGELFF

d_call: .
j_call: TRBJ2-5
v_call: TRBV7-2
clone_size: many
cdr3_nt: TGTGCCAGCAGCTTAGGAGGAGTGCAAGAGACCCAGTACTTC
cdr3_aa: CASSLGGVQETQYF

d_call: TRBD1
j_call: TRBJ2-4
v_call: TRBV10-3
clone_size: few
cdr3_nt: TGTGCCATCGGAGGAGGGGACAGGGGGTCCAAAAACATTCAGTACTTC
cdr3_aa: CAIGGGDRGSKNIQYF

d_call: .
j_call: TRBJ1-5
v_call: TRBV18
clone_size: few
cdr3_nt: TGTGCCAGCTCCGGGTCGGACACAAATCAGCCCCAGCATTTT
cdr3_aa: CASSGSDTNQPQHF

d_call: TRBD2
j_call: TRBJ2-7
v_call: TRBV28
clone_size: .
cdr3_nt: TGTGCCAGCAGTTCCGGGGGGGCCGAGGCCTACGAGCAGTACTTC
cdr3_aa: CASSSGGAEAYEQYF

d_call: .
j_call: TRBJ1-4
v_call: TRBV20-1
clone_size: many
cdr3_nt: TGCAGTGCTAGAGATCTTCGGGGCGCGGGTGAAAAACTGTTTTTT
cdr3_aa: CSARDLRGAGEKLFF

d_call: TRBD2
j_call: TRBJ2-1
v_call: TRBV7-7
clone_size: many
cdr3_nt: TGTGCTAGCAGCCAAGGACTAGCGGGAGGGTATGAGCAGTTCTTC
cdr3_aa: CASSQGLAGGYEQFF

d_call: TRBD1
j_call: TRBJ2-5
v_call: TRBV5-1
clone_size: many
cdr3_nt: TGCGCCAGCAGCGATTTTGGGACCCGGACAGGCGGACAAGAGACCCAGTACTTC
cdr3_aa: CASSDFGTRTGGQETQYF

d_call: TRBD2
j_call: TRBJ2-2
v_call: TRBV6-4
clone_size: .
cdr3_nt: TGTGCCAGCAGTGAAGAACAGGGGAGGTTAGCGGGAGGTTGCGGGGAGCTGTTTTTT
cdr3_aa: CASSEEQGRLAGGCGELFF

d_call: .
j_call: TRBJ1-4
v_call: TRBV5-1
clone_size: many
cdr3_nt: TGCGCCAGTAGACGACAGGAGAATGAAAAACTGTTTTTT
cdr3_aa: CASRRQENEKLFF

d_call: .
j_call: TRBJ2-1
v_call: TRBV24-1
clone_size: .
cdr3_nt: TGTGCCACCAGGTGGGGTGCTACCGGTGAGCAGTTCTTC
cdr3_aa: CATRWGATGEQFF

d_call: .
j_call: TRBJ1-2
v_call: TRBV6-2/TRBV6-3
clone_size: few
cdr3_nt: TGTGCCAGCAGTTACTCGATTAATGTGTACTATGGCTACACCTTC
cdr3_aa: CASSYSINVYYGYTF

d_call: TRBD2
j_call: TRBJ2-1
v_call: TRBV5-1
clone_size: many
cdr3_nt: TGCGCCAGCAGCTTGGGGACTAGCGGGAGGAGGTACAATGAGCAGTTCTTC
cdr3_aa: CASSLGTSGRRYNEQFF

d_call: TRBD1
j_call: TRBJ2-1
v_call: TRBV6-1
clone_size: many
cdr3_nt: TGTGCCAGCATTAGGCAGGGGGCTTGGTCCTACAATGAGCAGTTCTTC
cdr3_aa: CASIRQGAWSYNEQFF

d_call: .
j_call: TRBJ2-6
v_call: TRBV5-8
clone_size: many
cdr3_nt: TGTGCCAGCAGCTTGTTCAGGGTAGATGGGGCCAACGTCCTGACTTTC
cdr3_aa: CASSLFRVDGANVLTF

d_call: TRBD2
j_call: TRBJ2-1
v_call: TRBV13
clone_size: .
cdr3_nt: TGTGCCAGCAGCCCCTCGTTCAGCGGGAGGGCCGGCTCCTACAATGAGCAGTTCTTC
cdr3_aa: CASSPSFSGRAGSYNEQFF

d_call: .
j_call: TRBJ2-2
v_call: TRBV6-6
clone_size: few
cdr3_nt: TGTGCCATCAGGGCGGGGGCCACCGGGGAGCTGTTTTTT
cdr3_aa: CAIRAGATGELFF

d_call: TRBD1
j_call: TRBJ2-7
v_call: TRBV2
clone_size: many
cdr3_nt: TGTGCCAGCGAACGGACAGGGGGCTCCAATCGGTACGAGCAGTACTTC
cdr3_aa: CASERTGGSNRYEQYF

d_call: .
j_call: TRBJ2-7
v_call: TRBV28
clone_size: many
cdr3_nt: TGTGCCAGCACCCAAGGGAGTGCGTACGAGCAGTACTTC
cdr3_aa: CASTQGSAYEQYF

d_call: TRBD2
j_call: TRBJ2-3
v_call: TRBV30
clone_size: .
cdr3_nt: TGTGCCTGGCGGACTAGCGGAGGCACAGATACGCAGTATTTT
cdr3_aa: CAWRTSGGTDTQYF

d_call: .
j_call: TRBJ1-2
v_call: TRBV19
clone_size: many
cdr3_nt: TGTGCCAGTAGTATGTCAGGACAGTCTAACTATGGCTACACCTTC
cdr3_aa: CASSMSGQSNYGYTF

d_call: .
j_call: TRBJ1-1
v_call: TRBV10-3
clone_size: .
cdr3_nt: TGTGCCATCAGTGGCCTCCCGGGAGGGGGGAAGACTGAAGCTTTCTTT
cdr3_aa: CAISGLPGGGKTEAFF

d_call: .
j_call: TRBJ2-3
v_call: TRBV5-1
clone_size: many
cdr3_nt: TGCGCCAGCCGGTGGGAAGATACGCAGTATTTT
cdr3_aa: CASRWEDTQYF

d_call: TRBD2
j_call: TRBJ2-2
v_call: TRBV30
clone_size: few
cdr3_nt: TGTGCCTCCCCCAGACCGGCGGGAGCGGACACCGGGGAGCTGTTTTTT
cdr3_aa: CASPRPAGADTGELFF